The text below deals with one TCR beta chain. These data are taken from a study of T cell repertoires in cytomegalovirus infection. Via MiXCR, TCRdb re-called the reads, giving one row per CDR3 protein. The sample holds 350,000 to 550,000 distinct CDR3 sequences, approximately 32% seen once. Trimming stripped 2 bases from V and 3 bases from J, with 5 bases between. The CDR3 is 13 residues long. Germline V lookup: CDR1 MNHNY, CDR2 SVGAGI (reference sequence). The gene calls are TRBV6-6 and TRBJ1-5; D unresolved. The receptor comes from a human donor in good health (CMV status not recorded). Some clones in this sample may be carry-over from other donors' samples. The specimen sequenced was PBMCs. The CDR3 DNA follows: TGTGCCAGCAGTTACCTCGACAATCAGCCCCAGCATTTT. It encodes CASSYLDNQPQHF.